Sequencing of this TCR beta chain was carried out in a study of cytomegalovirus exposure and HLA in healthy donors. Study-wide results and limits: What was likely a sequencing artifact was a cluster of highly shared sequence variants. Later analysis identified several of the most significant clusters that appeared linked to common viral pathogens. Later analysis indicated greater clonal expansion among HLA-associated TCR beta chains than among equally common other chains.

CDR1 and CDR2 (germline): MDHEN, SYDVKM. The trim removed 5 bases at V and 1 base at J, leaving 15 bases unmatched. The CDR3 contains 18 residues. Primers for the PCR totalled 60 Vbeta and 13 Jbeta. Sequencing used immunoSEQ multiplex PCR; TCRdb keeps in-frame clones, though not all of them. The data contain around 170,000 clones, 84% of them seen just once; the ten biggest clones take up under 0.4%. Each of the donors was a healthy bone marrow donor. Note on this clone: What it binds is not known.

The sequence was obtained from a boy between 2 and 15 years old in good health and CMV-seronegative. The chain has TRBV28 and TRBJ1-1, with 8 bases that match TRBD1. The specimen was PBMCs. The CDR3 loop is CASSQSRGQGTWNTEAFF. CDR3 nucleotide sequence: TGTGCCAGCAGTCAATCCAGAGGACAGGGAACATGGAACACTGAAGCTTTCTTT.